This TCR beta chain emerged from a study of Graves' ophthalmopathy and Graves' hyperthyroidism (dated 2018 in TCRdb). About the investigation overall: Peripheral blood was collected at initial diagnosis, prior to any treatment. An independent validation cohort was composed of about 20 hyperthyroidism patients and roughly 16 patients who later progressed from hyperthyroidism to ophthalmopathy. TCR beta repertoire signatures were used to distinguish Graves' ophthalmopathy from Graves' hyperthyroidism and to predict progression to ophthalmopathy. In over 5 hyperthyroidism patients, the T-cell repertoire of thyroid tissue was compared with the T-cell repertoire of blood. Following sampling, methimazole starting at 30 mg daily was administered to hyperthyroidism patients, and high-dose intravenous methylprednisolone was administered to ophthalmopathy patients. The 100 or so discovery patients were randomly divided into training and test sets at a 7:3 ratio. In total, 135 blood samples were TCR-sequenced: 40 to 45 ophthalmopathy, roughly 80 hyperthyroidism and roughly 17 hyperthyroidism-to-ophthalmopathy patients. A discovery set of 95 to 100 patients (under 45 ophthalmopathy, 55 to 65 stable hyperthyroidism) was enrolled to explore V-J signatures distinguishing ophthalmopathy from hyperthyroidism. Findings and caveats that apply to the study as a whole: Sample size was not statistically predetermined, and group allocation was not concealed from the investigators. In validation, the model predicted ophthalmopathy progression with more than 70% sensitivity and 72.22% specificity; 12 predicted patients were CT-confirmed with GO in a median of around 6 months. In cross-validation, the 13-signature model distinguished ophthalmopathy from stable hyperthyroidism with 87.88% sensitivity and 81.08% specificity, while in the test set the corresponding values were about 80% and 75%. Most expanded thyroid clonotypes with a frequency above 0.001 also appeared in blood, which suggests that blood repertoires may reflect the immune response in the thyroid.

This clonotype came up many times. Its antigen remains undetermined. Per-nucleotide qualities are absent, and no much larger clonotype sits a single base away. For repertoire sequencing, the TCR beta CDR3 regions were amplified from RNA transcripts. The first round was an RT-PCR using HTBI primers with the Qiagen OneStep RT-PCR kit, and this first round was followed by a second-round multiplex PCR, then size selection and purification. Libraries were sequenced on an Illumina HiSeq2000 using paired-end 100 bp reads. As for the original processing: SOAPnuke was used for read processing, and reads with adapters, uncalled bases, a mean Phred below 15, or no exact constant-primer or identifier match were discarded. High-quality paired reads were merged with COPE v1.2.5. Unique nucleotide sequences were defined as clonotypes and aligned to IMGT TRB V, D and J references using MiTCR v1.1. Analysis was restricted to V-J combinations with a frequency above 0.0001, which covered about 99% of repertoires. For each V-J combination, a TCR clonal expansion and chaos score was defined as the ratio of F50 clonal expansion to chaos observed in the TCRdist matrix. Features were reduced by Welch's t-statistics and random forest to around 13 V-J combinations, which fed a naive Bayes classifier. The Morisita-Horn index was used to measure how similar the thyroid and blood repertoires were. The public reads were run again by TCRdb, first through fastp at Q25 and then through MiXCR, and only productive beta chains were kept. Under each unique CDR3 protein, matching rows form one entry showing the most common genes and DNA. What appears here as the V and J calls and clone size reflects TCRdb's work, not the paper's. The sample includes a few hundred thousand distinct CDR3 sequences, with 15% observed a single time. Clones ranked in the top ten supply around 6.6% of the sample.

Hyperthyroidism was defined as stable when no progression to ophthalmopathy occurred within 18 months of follow-up. The hyperthyroidism patients were 18 to 65 years old and newly diagnosed, with a disease duration of less than 2 months. Anyone with other autoimmune diseases, uncontrolled infections, pregnancy or lactation was excluded from the study. Clinical symptoms, serum thyroxine, TRAb, thyroid ultrasound and orbital computed tomography formed the basis of the diagnosis. Using Ficoll-Paque density gradient centrifugation, PBMCs were isolated from about 10 ml of fresh peripheral blood. Trizol reagent was used to extract the total RNA, and its quality was then checked on an Agilent 2100 Bioanalyzer. The germline V gene yields MNHEY for CDR1 and SVGEGT for CDR2. Clipping removes 4 bases from V and 8 bases from J, with 7 as the unmatched junction base count. The CDR3 starts with the cysteine, ends with the phenylalanine, and has 14 residues. CDR3 DNA is the only sequence kept; it has 42 bases, read in frame from the first base.

In this chain, TRBV6-2 or TRBV6-3 is recombined with TRBJ1-1; TRBD1 matches 10 bases in the middle. The TCR comes from a woman younger than 30 with stable Graves' hyperthyroidism. Donor details come from another sample of the same person, matched by shared clones. The material sequenced was peripheral blood. The DNA reads TGTGCCAGCAGTTGGAGACCGGGACAGGGGGAAGCTTTCTTT. Its protein product is CASSWRPGQGEAFF.